This T cell receptor beta chain was identified in a study of resident and recirculating memory T cells in vitiligo. Turning to the study itself: Each patient gave two lesional and two nonlesional epidermal shave biopsies, plus PBMCs. Regarding the study as a whole: No unique dominant TCR clone was found in vitiligo lesions. Different lesions suggested infiltration by different T cell clones.

This CDR3 has 15 residues. Germline CDR1 is LNHNV and CDR2 is YYDKDF (reference sequence). Unmatched junction bases numbered 9, after V lost 3 bases and J lost 8 bases. This clone is a singleton in its sample. No antigen is known for it. Patients had received no treatment within the previous three months. Profiling relied on immunoSEQ multiplex PCR, and the TCRdb table lists in-frame clones only, not all of them. The data contain 75,000 to 95,000 clones, about 90% of them singletons. J is TRBJ1-4 and V is TRBV15, with 7 bases identical to TRBD1. The sample was blood. This clonotype originated in a male donor with vitiligo. The CDR3 DNA sequence: TGTGCCACCAGCAGGATCGGGACAGTGAGCGAAAAACTGTTTTTT. It yields the protein CATSRIGTVSEKLFF. The full variable domain, completed using reference TRBV15 and TRBJ1-4, is DAMVIQNPRYQVTQFGKPVTLSCSQTLNHNVMYWYQQKSSQAPKLLFHYYDKDFNNEADTPDNFQSRRPNTSFCFLDIRSPGLGDTAMYLCATSRIGTVSEKLFFGSGTQLSVL.